Sequencing of this T cell receptor beta chain was carried out in a study of blood T cell repertoires in COVID-19. Across the study: Sample material is recorded as cDNA or gDNA derived from T cells, B-cell-depleted T cells, or PBMCs.

With 4 bases removed from V and 1 base from J, the gap between germline ends came to 14 bases. CDR3 length: 15 residues. CDR1 and CDR2 from the germline V gene are SGHRS and YFSETQ. Authors' analysis steps: How many nucleated cells were present was estimated from reference gene primer amplification. Only in-frame clones appear in the TCRdb table, and some are missing; sequencing was by immunoSEQ multiplex PCR. V, J and clone size are those of that table, while D and trimming were read from the DNA. Among about 250,000 clones, approximately 82% were seen once, and the ten largest hold 4.9%. This rearrangement joins TRBV5-1 to TRBJ1-1; D remains unclear. The sequence derives from a woman at least 80 years old with active or convalescent COVID-19. What was sequenced was peripheral blood. CDR3 loop: CASSPHPSKNTEAFF. CDR3 DNA sequence: TGCGCCAGCAGCCCCCATCCATCCAAGAACACTGAAGCTTTCTTT.